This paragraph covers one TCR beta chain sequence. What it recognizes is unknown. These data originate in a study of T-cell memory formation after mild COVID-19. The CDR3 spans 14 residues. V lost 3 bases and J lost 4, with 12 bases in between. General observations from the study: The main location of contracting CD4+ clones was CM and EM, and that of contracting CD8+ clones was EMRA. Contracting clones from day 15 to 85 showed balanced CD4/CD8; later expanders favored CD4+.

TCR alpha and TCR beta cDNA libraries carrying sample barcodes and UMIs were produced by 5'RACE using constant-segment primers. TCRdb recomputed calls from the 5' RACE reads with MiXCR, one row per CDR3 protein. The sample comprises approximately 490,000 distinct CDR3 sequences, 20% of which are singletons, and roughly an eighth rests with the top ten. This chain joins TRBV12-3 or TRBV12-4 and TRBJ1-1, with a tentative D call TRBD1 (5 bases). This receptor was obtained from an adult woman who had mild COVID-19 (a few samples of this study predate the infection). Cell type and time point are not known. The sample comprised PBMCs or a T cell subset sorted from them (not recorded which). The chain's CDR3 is CASSFPGRVTEAFF. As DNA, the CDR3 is TGTGCCAGCAGTTTCCCAGGGAGGGTCACTGAAGCTTTCTTT.